This TCR beta chain came from a study of blood T cell repertoires in COVID-19. Study context: The analysed material was cDNA or gDNA that came from T cells, B-cell-depleted T cells, or PBMCs.

Trimming at V came to 8 bases and at J to 7 bases, leaving 10 bases not matched to a gene. Germline V gene data show CDR1 as MDHEN and CDR2 as SYDVKM. The CDR3 is 14 amino acids. The Seattle patients, enrolled during active infection, were followed longitudinally. TCRdb keeps only in-frame clones here, not all; method: immunoSEQ multiplex PCR. Among about 88,000 clones listed, roughly 87% were seen once. The sample comprised peripheral blood. The chain carries TRBV28 and TRBJ2-3, with 9 bases aligning to TRBD1. This sequence was found in a man between 18 and 29 years old with COVID-19, enrolled during active disease. The CDR3 DNA sequence: TGTGCCAGCTTAAGTTCGACAGGGGGAAATACGCAGTATTTT. Protein sequence: CASLSSTGGNTQYF.